Each of the 13 T cell receptor beta chains below was sequenced from the same sample in a study of T-cell reconstitution after alpha-beta-depleted transplantation in children. The library targeted TCRbeta and was prepared with unique molecular identifiers. TCRdb reanalysed the PCR reads using MiXCR and keeps one entry per CDR3 protein. Among around 490,000 distinct CDR3 sequences listed, about an eighth were seen once. The material was PBMCs, mostly from graft donor cells, obtained 180 days after TCRalphabeta/CD19-depleted stem cell transplant. The source of these receptors is a female patient between 2 and 15 years old who had a stem cell transplant for aplastic anemia, so the T cells may come from the graft donor.

This clonotype was recorded a few times. The J gene is TRBJ2-3, the V gene TRBV7-2; D unclear. The V and J ends lost 2 bases and 5 bases respectively, with 5 bases between them. This CDR3 has 12 residues. From germline, CDR1 is SGHTA and CDR2 FQGNSA. Here the CDR3 reads CASSLYEDTQYF. The CDR3 bases are TGTGCCAGCAGCTTATACGAAGATACGCAGTATTTT.

This clonotype was picked up a small number of times. The CDR3 is CASRARLAASTDTQYF. The DNA for the CDR3 is TGTGCCAGCAGAGCCCGGCTAGCGGCTAGCACAGATACGCAGTATTTT. The chain links TRBV7-2 to TRBJ2-3, with TRBD2 matching over 7 bases. Germline V CDR1 and CDR2: SGHTA, FQGNSA. The CDR3 runs to 16 residues. V dropped 6 bases and J dropped 0; count of bases not matched to a gene: 9.

This clonotype occurred a few times. The rearrangement links TRBV11-2 to TRBJ2-5, with 7 nucleotides matching TRBD1. Germline V gene sequence: CDR1 SGHAT, CDR2 FQNNGV. V gave up 3 bases and J gave up 0 bases; unmatched junction bases: 10. The CDR3 is 17 amino acids. CDR3 in amino acids: CASSFMAGGEYQETQYF. As DNA, the CDR3 is TGTGCCAGCAGCTTCATGGCAGGGGGAGAGTACCAAGAGACCCAGTACTTC.

This clonotype appeared many times. The gene calls are TRBV29-1 and TRBJ2-3, with 10 positions matching TRBD1. J gave up 6 bases and V 7 bases, and 4 bases lay outside the gene matches. Looked up from germline, CDR1 is SQVTM and CDR2 is ANQGSEA. This CDR3 has 12 residues. The CDR3 reads CSGTDRGDTQYF. In nucleotides, the CDR3 is TGCAGCGGGACGGACAGGGGGGATACGCAGTATTTT.

This clonotype came up a few times. The chain is built from TRBV11-2 and TRBJ2-2; possibly TRBD2 for D (5 bases). V shed 1 base and J shed 3 bases, with 15 bases lying between them. The germline gives CDR1 SGHAT, CDR2 FQNNGV. The CDR3 covers 17 residues. CDR3 bases: TGTGCCAGCAGCTTAGGGCCCAGTAGGCGGGACACCGGGGAGCTGTTTTTT. Translated: CASSLGPSRRDTGELFF. Full variable domain (rest looked up from reference TRBV11-2 and TRBJ2-2): EAGVAQSPRYKIIEKRQSVAFWCNPISGHATLYWYQQILGQGPKLLIQFQNNGVVDDSQLPKDRFSAERLKGVDSTLKIQPAKLEDSAVYLCASSLGPSRRDTGELFFGEGSRLTVL.

The gene calls are TRBV6-5 and TRBJ1-2; D uncertain. V was pared by 0 bases and J by 8 bases, with 10 bases between. CDR1 and CDR2 from the germline V gene are MNHEY and SVGAGI. CDR3 length: 13 residues. This CDR3 reads CASSYSGGGGYTF. CDR3 nucleotide sequence: TGTGCCAGCAGTTACTCGGGCGGAGGAGGCTACACCTTC.

This clonotype appeared a few times. The chain has TRBV2 and TRBJ2-1; D gene ambiguous. The CDR3 is made up of 14 amino acids. The ends were cut back, 10 bases at V and 7 bases at J, with 20 bases in the middle. From germline, CDR1 is SNHLY and CDR2 FYNNEI. In DNA form, the CDR3 reads TGTGCCATCCTTCCGAGTAGATCATTAAATGAGCAGTTCTTC. The encoded protein is CAILPSRSLNEQFF.

This clonotype was seen only a few times. V usage is TRBV2 and J usage is TRBJ2-2; 9 positions agree with TRBD2. Trimming took 5 bases from V and 1 from J; bases not matched to a gene: 5. The CDR3 covers 16 residues. CDR1 and CDR2 (germline): SNHLY, FYNNEI. CDR3 nucleotides: TGTGCCAGCAGTAGAGAAGCGGGAGGGAACACCGGGGAGCTGTTTTTT. Translation: CASSREAGGNTGELFF.

Many counts were recorded for this clonotype. The rearrangement uses TRBV29-1 and TRBJ1-1; D not resolved. CDR1 SQVTM and CDR2 ANQGSEA come from the germline V gene. Trimming took off 2 bases at V and 0 bases at J, with 10 bases between the two ends. CDR3 size: 14 residues. CDR3 nucleotide sequence: TGCAGCGTTGAAATAGCAGGAATGAACACTGAAGCTTTCTTT. It yields the protein CSVEIAGMNTEAFF.

V gene TRBV5-1 combines with J gene TRBJ2-5; 9 bases fit TRBD2. V trimming: 1 base; J trimming: 5 bases; junction bases outside the gene matches: 6. CDR3 size: 15 residues. Germline CDR1 SGHRS, CDR2 YFSETQ. CDR3 nucleotide sequence: TGCGCCAGCAGCTTGCGGGCGGGAGGGCCCGAGACCCAGTACTTC. It yields the protein CASSLRAGGPETQYF.

V usage is TRBV30 and J usage is TRBJ2-1; D uncertain. The CDR3 extends over 14 amino acids. V dropped 4 bases and J dropped 0 bases, with 10 bases sitting between them. Germline V gene lookup returns CDR1 GTSNPN and CDR2 SVGIG (reference sequence). CDR3 loop: CAWNSRISYNEQFF. In nucleotides, the CDR3 is TGTGCCTGGAATAGTAGGATCTCCTACAATGAGCAGTTCTTC.

This chain uses TRBV29-1 with TRBJ2-5, with 11 bases matching TRBD2. The V and J ends lost 0 bases and 0 bases, in that order; junction bases with no gene match: 6. The CDR3 covers 17 residues. Per the germline V gene, CDR1 is SQVTM and CDR2 is ANQGSEA. The CDR3 here is CSVEDRRLAGHQETQYF. DNA of the CDR3: TGCAGCGTTGAAGATCGGCGACTAGCGGGACACCAAGAGACCCAGTACTTC.

This clonotype was counted between two and nine times. This chain connects TRBV20-1 to TRBJ1-5; D uncertain. V was trimmed by 4 bases and J by 8 bases, leaving 15 bases between them. The CDR3 extends over 13 amino acids. Germline assignment: CDR1 DFQATT and CDR2 SNEGSKA (reference sequence). The DNA of the CDR3 is TGCAGTGCTACAGAGGGCTCTGGGAAGCCCCAGCATTTT. Protein: CSATEGSGKPQHF.